This T cell receptor beta chain was identified during a study of T-cell reconstitution after alpha-beta-depleted transplantation in children. The authors prepared the TCRbeta library with unique molecular identifiers. TCRdb fed the PCR reads into MiXCR, producing one record per CDR3 protein. The sample records roughly 82,000 distinct CDR3 sequences, roughly 13% being singletons. Trimming took 0 bases from V and 0 from J, leaving 3 bases between them. Germline assignment: CDR1 DFQATT and CDR2 SNEGSKA (reference sequence). This CDR3 spans 13 amino acids. The V and J genes are TRBV20-1 and TRBJ2-4; no clear D. This sequence originates from a male patient under 10 years old who had a stem cell transplant for acute lymphoblastic leukemia, so the T cells may come from the graft donor. Sequences were derived from PBMCs, mostly from graft donor cells, sampled 180 days after TCRalphabeta/CD19-depleted stem cell transplant. The DNA of the CDR3 is TGCAGTGCTAGAGACCAAGCCAAAAACATTCAGTACTTC. This codes for CSARDQAKNIQYF.